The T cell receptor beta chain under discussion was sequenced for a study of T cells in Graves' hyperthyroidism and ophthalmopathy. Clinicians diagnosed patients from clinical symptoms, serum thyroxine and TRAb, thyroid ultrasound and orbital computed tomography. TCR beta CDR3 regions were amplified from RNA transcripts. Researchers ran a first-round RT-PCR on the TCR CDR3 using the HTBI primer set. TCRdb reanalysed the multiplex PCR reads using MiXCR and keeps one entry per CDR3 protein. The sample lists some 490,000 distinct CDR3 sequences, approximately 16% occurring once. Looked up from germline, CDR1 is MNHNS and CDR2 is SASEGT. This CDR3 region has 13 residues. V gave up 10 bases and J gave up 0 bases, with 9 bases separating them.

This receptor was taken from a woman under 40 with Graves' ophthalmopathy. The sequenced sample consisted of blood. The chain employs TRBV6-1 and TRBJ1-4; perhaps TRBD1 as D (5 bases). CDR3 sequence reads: CATGQPTNEKLFF. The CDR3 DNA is TGTGCCACCGGACAACCAACTAATGAAAAACTGTTTTTT.